A single sample is the source of the 2 T cell receptor beta chains below, sequenced in a study of cytomegalovirus exposure and HLA in healthy donors. PCR involved 60 Vbeta and 13 Jbeta primers. Profiling relied on immunoSEQ multiplex PCR, and the TCRdb table lists in-frame clones only, not all of them. Of about 200,000 clones in the sample, about 83% were seen once. The specimen was PBMCs. These receptors were obtained from a middle-aged man in good health and CMV-seronegative.

The chain recombines TRBV19 with TRBJ2-2, with TRBD1 matching 9 bases. Germline V gene data show CDR1 as LNHDA and CDR2 as SQIVND (reference sequence). V dropped 6 bases and J dropped 3; count of bases not matched to a gene: 8. This CDR3 is built from 16 residues. CDR3 DNA: TGTGCCAGTAGGGACAGGGGCCGGGATGACACCGGGGAGCTGTTTTTT. Its translation: CASRDRGRDDTGELFF. Full variable domain (remainder filled in from reference TRBV19 and TRBJ2-2): DGGITQSPKYLFRKEGQNVTLSCEQNLNHDAMYWYRQDPGQGLRLIYYSQIVNDFQKGDIAEGYSVSREKKESFPLTVTSAQKNPTAFYLCASRDRGRDDTGELFFGEGSRLTVL.

This rearrangement joins TRBV6-5 to TRBJ1-1, with D possibly matching TRBD1 (5 bases). Trimming removed 2 bases from V and 3 bases from J, with 13 bases in between. Looked up from germline, CDR1 is MNHEY and CDR2 is SVGAGI. The CDR3 consists of 15 residues. Written as DNA, the CDR3 is TGTGCCAGCAGTTACACCCGTCGGGGGGACACTGAAGCTTTCTTT. It translates to CASSYTRRGDTEAFF.